Each of the 21 T cell receptor beta chains below was sequenced from the same sample in a study of patients and donors after allogeneic stem cell transplantation (dated by TCRdb to 2020 to 2022). The library was produced with RT-PCR. Data came from a NextSeq 550. TCRdb reanalyzed the raw reads on its own, using fastp at Q25 for trimming and MiXCR for clone calling, and kept in-frame beta chains. Merged by CDR3 protein, the rows form single entries marked with the most common genes and DNA. Across this sample there are more than 150,000 distinct CDR3 sequences, with roughly 40% seen only once. Approximately 30% of the sample comes from the top ten. Sequenced material: blood, either unsorted or a sorted T cell fraction (not recorded which). The receptors derive from a human donor who was either an allogeneic HSCT recipient or a stem cell or donor lymphocyte infusion donor (not recorded which). It is not recorded whose cells these are; they may come from a transplant donor.

The chain joins TRBV4-3 to TRBJ1-2; D ambiguous. The germline CDR1 and CDR2 sequences are LGHNA and YSLEER. V lost 1 base and J lost 4, with 13 bases in between. The CDR3 consists of 15 residues. The CDR3 spells CASSQGGIVTYGYTF. CDR3 in DNA: TGCGCCAGCAGCCAAGGTGGAATAGTTACCTATGGCTACACCTTC.

The chain links TRBV20-1 to TRBJ1-2; the D gene is possibly TRBD1 (5 bases). The CDR3 runs 13 residues. The germline CDR1 and CDR2 sequences are DFQATT and SNEGSKA (reference sequence). Between the trimmed V and J ends, which lost 6 bases and 5 bases, there was a span of 16 bases. This chain's CDR3 is CSALKDRIYGYTF. The CDR3 DNA reads as TGCAGTGCCCTCAAAGACAGAATATATGGCTACACCTTC.

The chain joins TRBV29-1 to TRBJ2-1; no clear D gene. CDR1 is SQVTM, CDR2 ANQGSEA, per germline. The CDR3 consists of 15 residues. The V and J ends lost 6 bases and 5 bases respectively, with 20 bases between them. CDR3 DNA: TGCAGCGTCTGGCCCTCCGAGCTCGGCGACAATGAGCAGTTCTTC. Translation: CSVWPSELGDNEQFF.

The chain carries TRBV2 and TRBJ2-3; D is uncertain. This CDR3 comprises 12 residues. Trimming removed 8 bases at V and 4 bases at J, with 10 bases between. Germline V gene sequence: CDR1 SNHLY, CDR2 FYNNEI. As DNA, the CDR3 is TGTGCCAGCTCGGAAGTGGCAGATACGCAGTATTTT. Translation gives CASSEVADTQYF. Using reference TRBV2 and TRBJ2-3 for the parts outside the CDR3, the full variable domain is EPEVTQTPSHQVTQMGQEVILRCVPISNHLYFYWYRQILGQKVEFLVSFYNNEISEKSEIFDDQFSVERPDGSNFTLKIRSTKLEDSAMYFCASSEVADTQYFGPGTRLTVL.

This clonotype was found a few times. The genes are TRBV5-6 and TRBJ2-1, with 13 bases identical to TRBD2. There are 14 residues in the CDR3. The junction had 4 bases not matched to a gene; V was cut back by 4 bases and J by 9 bases. CDR1 and CDR2 from the germline V gene are SGHDT and YYEEEE. CDR3 bases: TGTGCCAGCAGCCTCCGACTAGCGGGAGGTGAGCAGTTCTTC. Amino acids: CASSLRLAGGEQFF.

The genes are TRBV2 and TRBJ1-1, with D uncertain. The CDR3 runs to 15 residues. V was trimmed by 3 bases and J by 7 bases, leaving 18 bases between them. Germline CDR1 reads SNHLY; CDR2 reads FYNNEI. Here the CDR3 reads CASSDGPPGRREAFF. The CDR3 nucleotides are TGTGCCAGCAGTGATGGCCCCCCGGGTAGACGTGAAGCTTTCTTT.

This clonotype was counted between two and nine times. The chain combines TRBV20-1 with TRBJ1-1; tentatively, D is TRBD1 (5 bases). CDR3 size: 11 residues. Trimming stripped 4 bases from V and 9 bases from J, with 12 bases between. CDR1 is DFQATT and CDR2 is SNEGSKA in the germline V gene (reference sequence). The CDR3 nucleotides read TGCAGTGCTACCGAACAGGTGAAAGCTTTCTTT. Translating it yields CSATEQVKAFF.

This clonotype was recorded a few times. This chain connects TRBV9 to TRBJ2-3; 7 bases map to TRBD1. Germline lookup yields CDR1 SGDLS and CDR2 YYNGEE. This CDR3 has 14 residues. V lost 0 bases, J lost 6 bases, and 4 bases stayed unmatched. The CDR3 region has the DNA TGTGCCAGCAGCGTAGAGGGGGCGCGGGATACGCAGTATTTT. Residues: CASSVEGARDTQYF.

The chain combines TRBV6-2 or TRBV6-3 with TRBJ1-1; no definite D call. This CDR3 has 14 amino acids. The ends were cut back, 0 bases at V and 4 bases at J, with 9 bases in the middle. Germline lookup yields CDR1 MNHEY and CDR2 SVGEGT. The CDR3 sequence is CASSYSRWVTEAFF. The CDR3 bases are TGTGCCAGCAGTTACTCGAGGTGGGTCACTGAAGCTTTCTTT.

The V call is TRBV9, the J call TRBJ2-5; D assignment may be TRBD1 or TRBD2 (5 bases each). The length of the CDR3 is 16 residues. CDR1 is SGDLS, CDR2 YYNGEE, per germline. Trimming stripped 0 bases from V and 3 bases from J, with 15 bases between. CDR3 DNA sequence: TGTGCCAGCAGCGTAGTAATTAGTGGGACCAAAGAGACCCAGTACTTC. Its protein is CASSVVISGTKETQYF.

The CDR3 loop is CASSPDGWSNQPQHF. The CDR3 nucleotides read TGTGCCAGCAGTCCCGATGGCTGGAGCAATCAGCCCCAGCATTTT. The chain has TRBV27 and TRBJ1-5; D gene unclear. Trimming pared 5 bases from V and 1 base from J, leaving 12 bases between. Germline assignment: CDR1 MNHEY and CDR2 SMNVEV (reference sequence). The CDR3 sequence is 15 residues long.

The chain carries TRBV7-9 and TRBJ1-2; 8 bases line up with TRBD1. Unmatched junction bases numbered 16, after V lost 5 bases and J lost 8 bases. Germline CDR1 SEHNR, CDR2 FQNEAQ (reference sequence). This CDR3 has 16 amino acids. The CDR3 region has the DNA TGTGCCAGCAGCCACCAAGCAGGGCAGGGGGCGCTGGGCTACACCTTC. As protein: CASSHQAGQGALGYTF. Together with reference TRBV7-9 and TRBJ1-2, the CDR3 gives the full variable domain: DTGVSQNPRHKITKRGQNVTFRCDPISEHNRLYWYRQTLGQGPEFLTYFQNEAQLEKSRLLSDRFSAERPKGSFSTLEIQRTEQGDSAMYLCASSHQAGQGALGYTFGSGTRLTVV.

The chain recombines TRBV4-1 with TRBJ2-7, with D unresolved. Germline CDR1 is MGHRA and CDR2 is YSYEKL. V was cut by 2 bases and J by 3 bases, with 11 bases left in between. The CDR3 runs to 14 residues. This chain's CDR3 is CASSQPTVGYEQYF. Here the CDR3 DNA reads TGCGCCAGCAGCCAACCGACTGTGGGCTACGAGCAGTACTTC.

J is TRBJ2-2 and V is TRBV12-3 or TRBV12-4; 10 positions agree with TRBD1. This CDR3 contains 18 residues. The V and J ends lost 6 bases and 7 bases, in that order; junction bases with no gene match: 17. The CDR3 DNA is TGTGCCAGCAGCCTTTCGCCCTCCGGGACAGGGGCGCTCGGGGAGCTGTTTTTT. It translates to CASSLSPSGTGALGELFF.

The chain combines TRBV7-9 with TRBJ1-5; D gene unclear. This CDR3 has 13 amino acids. Germline CDR1 SEHNR, CDR2 FQNEAQ (reference sequence). V was shortened by 7 bases and J by 4 bases, with 11 bases between the two germline ends. As DNA, the CDR3 is TGTGCCAGCAACGGCGGATTGAATCAGCCCCAGCATTTT. This gives the protein CASNGGLNQPQHF.

The rearrangement links TRBV6-5 to TRBJ1-2; D gene unclear. Germline V CDR1 and CDR2: MNHEY, SVGAGI. Trimming cost V 0 bases and J 1 base, with 9 bases left between them. The CDR3 has 15 amino acids. The CDR3: CASSYSRTVNYGYTF. The CDR3 DNA follows: TGTGCCAGCAGTTACTCCCGGACGGTTAACTATGGCTACACCTTC.

This chain connects TRBV6-2 or TRBV6-3 to TRBJ2-1, with no clear D. V was trimmed by 7 bases and J by 5 bases, leaving 12 bases between them. The CDR3 runs 13 residues. The germline gives CDR1 MNHEY, CDR2 SVGEGT. In DNA form, the CDR3 reads TGTGCCAGCATCGACCCGAACCACAATGAGCAGTTCTTC. Residues: CASIDPNHNEQFF.

This clonotype showed up just a few times. The V call is TRBV29-1, the J call TRBJ2-1, with D hard to call. The germline V and J ends were trimmed by 3 bases and 0 bases, with 6 bases remaining between them. The CDR3 runs to 13 residues. In germline, CDR1 is SQVTM, CDR2 ANQGSEA. CDR3 sequence reads: CSVDSSSYNEQFF. The CDR3 region has the DNA TGCAGCGTTGACAGTAGCTCCTACAATGAGCAGTTCTTC.

The DNA of the CDR3 is TGTGCCAGCAGTTTCTGGCGGGAGGGCCCCTACGAGCAGTACTTC. It specifies CASSFWREGPYEQYF. The chain uses TRBV12-3 or TRBV12-4 and TRBJ2-7; 9 positions agree with TRBD2. The CDR3 has 15 amino acids. V was pared by 3 bases and J by 2 bases, with 5 bases of the junction left unmatched.

This clonotype was seen at least ten times. The genes are TRBV24-1 and TRBJ2-7, with D maybe TRBD2 (5 bases). With 5 bases removed from V and 5 bases from J, the gap between germline ends came to 12 bases. Germline CDR1 and CDR2: KGHDR and SFDVKD. The CDR3 extends over 13 amino acids. Here the CDR3 reads CATSGSGRHEQYF. CDR3 nucleotides: TGTGCCACCAGTGGGAGCGGTAGGCACGAGCAGTACTTC.

The chain joins TRBV6-5 to TRBJ1-2; tentatively, D is TRBD1 (5 bases). The V gene lost 6 bases and the J gene lost 6 bases, with 17 bases spanning the gap. The CDR3 is made up of 14 amino acids. In germline, CDR1 is MNHEY, CDR2 SVGAGI. CDR3 amino acids: CASSPRGFTHGYTF. The CDR3 nucleotides read TGTGCCAGCAGCCCCCGGGGCTTCACCCATGGCTACACCTTC.